A single sample is the source of the 13 T cell receptor beta chains below, sequenced in a study of blood T cell repertoires in COVID-19. TCRdb's table, derived via immunoSEQ multiplex PCR, lists solely in-frame clones and lacks some. This table holds approximately 70,000 clones, 85% to 90% found once. Sequences were obtained from peripheral blood. The receptors shown here come from a human donor in a cohort sampled during active COVID-19.

The chain joins TRBV23-1 to TRBJ2-7; 8 nucleotides align to TRBD1. TRBV23-1 counts as an open reading frame of uncertain function. CDR3 length equals 14 residues. The V segment lost 6 bases and the J segment 2 bases; nucleotides outside the gene matches: 6. CDR3 DNA sequence: TGCGCCAGCAGCCTTGGACAGGGCGCCTACGAGCAGTACTTC. It codes for CASSLGQGAYEQYF.

This clone was counted once. The chain couples TRBV5-1 to TRBJ2-7; 11 bases are a match to TRBD1. Trimming took 3 bases from V and 13 from J; bases not matched to a gene: 6. This CDR3 comprises 12 residues. Looked up from germline, CDR1 is SGHRS and CDR2 is YFSETQ. The CDR3 bases are TGCGCCAGCAGCTCGGACAGGGGGCATCTTTACTTC. Encoded protein: CASSSDRGHLYF.

The chain uses TRBV6-2 or TRBV6-3 and TRBJ1-1; D is ambiguous. The CDR3 consists of 13 residues. CDR1 and CDR2 from the germline V gene are MNHEY and SVGEGT. V dropped 0 bases and J dropped 4 bases, with 6 bases sitting between them. The CDR3 protein is CASSYSRGTEAFF. DNA for the CDR3: TGTGCCAGCAGTTACTCTCGGGGCACTGAAGCTTTCTTT.

This chain joins TRBV10-3 and TRBJ2-3, with TRBD2 matching 13 bases. CDR3 length: 14 amino acids. Germline CDR1 and CDR2: ENHRY and SYGVKD. V shed 10 bases, J shed 4 bases, and the junction held 5 bases outside the gene matches. The CDR3 nucleotides read TGTGCCACCGGACTAGCGGGAGAGGCAGATACGCAGTATTTT. Its protein is CATGLAGEADTQYF.

The CDR3: CAWRASGRGDYNEQFF. In DNA form, the CDR3 reads TGTGCCTGGAGGGCTAGCGGGAGAGGGGACTACAATGAGCAGTTCTTC. The V gene is TRBV30, the J gene TRBJ2-1; 10 bases line up with TRBD2. V was pared by 3 bases and J by 3 bases, with 8 bases of the junction left unmatched. Germline V CDR1 and CDR2: GTSNPN, SVGIG (reference sequence). The CDR3 runs to 16 residues.

The V gene is TRBV2, the J gene TRBJ1-5; no clear D gene. There are 11 residues in the CDR3. CDR1 is SNHLY, CDR2 FYNNEI, per germline. Trimming took 6 bases from V and 4 from J, leaving 4 bases between them. CDR3 amino acids: CASSLNQPQHF. The CDR3 nucleotides read TGTGCCAGCAGCTTAAATCAGCCCCAGCATTTT.

V usage is TRBV15 and J usage is TRBJ2-3; D gene ambiguous. Germline lookup yields CDR1 LNHNV and CDR2 YYDKDF (reference sequence). V lost 6 bases, J lost 0 bases, and 7 bases lay in between. This CDR3 has 13 residues. CDR3 residues: CATRLPSTDTQYF. The CDR3 nucleotides are TGTGCCACCAGACTGCCGAGCACAGATACGCAGTATTTT. Combining the CDR3 with reference TRBV15 and TRBJ2-3 gives the whole variable domain DAMVIQNPRYQVTQFGKPVTLSCSQTLNHNVMYWYQQKSSQAPKLLFHYYDKDFNNEADTPDNFQSRRPNTSFCFLDIRSPGLGDTAMYLCATRLPSTDTQYFGPGTRLTVL.

The V gene is TRBV9, the J gene TRBJ2-1; D is possibly TRBD2 (6 bases). Germline assignment: CDR1 SGDLS and CDR2 YYNGEE. The V end lost 3 bases, the J end lost 0 bases, and 10 bases lay between the germline ends. The length of the CDR3 is 15 residues. The CDR3 here is CASSGRLVSYNEQFF. The CDR3 region has the DNA TGTGCCAGCAGCGGAAGACTAGTCTCCTACAATGAGCAGTTCTTC.

The CDR3 DNA sequence: TGTGCCAGCAGCTTACCCCGGACTGGGAGCTCCTACAATGAGCAGTTCTTC. It translates to CASSLPRTGSSYNEQFF. This rearrangement joins TRBV7-9 to TRBJ2-1, with D possibly being TRBD2 (5 bases). Germline CDR1 and CDR2: SEHNR and FQNEAQ (reference sequence). The CDR3 consists of 17 residues. Trimming left V 2 bases short and J 0 bases short, with 14 bases between.

The chain couples TRBV6-6 to TRBJ1-1; weak D call: TRBD1 (6 bases). V lost 4 bases to trimming and J lost 5 bases, with 11 bases between them. The CDR3 runs to 13 residues. Germline loops: CDR1 MNHNY, CDR2 SVGAGI (reference sequence). CDR3 region: CASSSGGWTEAFF. The CDR3 DNA sequence: TGTGCCAGCAGTTCGGGGGGCTGGACTGAAGCTTTCTTT.

Turning to this clone: The sample has other DNA sequences that encode this CDR3 too. V and J are TRBV11-2 and TRBJ1-5, with 8 bases that match TRBD1. CDR1 and CDR2 (germline): SGHAT, FQNNGV. This CDR3 has 15 amino acids. V gave up 0 bases and J gave up 5 bases; unmatched junction bases: 3. The CDR3 sequence: CASSLESGGHQPQHF. The CDR3 DNA follows: TGTGCCAGCAGCTTAGAGTCAGGGGGCCATCAGCCCCAGCATTTT.

The chain employs TRBV28 and TRBJ2-3; 12 nucleotides match TRBD2. V shed 6 bases, J shed 4 bases, and the junction held 2 bases outside the gene matches. Looked up from germline, CDR1 is MDHEN and CDR2 is SYDVKM. This CDR3 region has 14 residues. CDR3 sequence: CASRLAGGPDTQYF. CDR3 sequence (DNA): TGTGCCAGCAGGCTAGCGGGAGGGCCAGATACGCAGTATTTT.

This clone was detected once. The chain is built from TRBV3-1 (or the pseudogene TRBV3-2) and TRBJ2-1, with a possible D match to TRBD2 (6 bases). Germline V CDR1 and CDR2: LGHDT, YNNKEL (reference sequence). This CDR3 is built from 12 residues. V was cut by 8 bases and J by 8 bases, with 13 bases left in between. Here the CDR3 DNA reads TGTGCCAGCGGACGGGAGAGGGATGAGCAGTTCTTC. Translated, it gives CASGRERDEQFF.